This note documents a single T cell receptor (beta chain) sequence. Antigen specificity is unknown. Per the germline V gene, CDR1 is SGHVS and CDR2 is FQNEAQ. V lost 5 bases to trimming and J lost 4 bases; unmatched junction nucleotides: 13. CDR3 length equals 16 residues. This sample is part of a study of Tregs in tolerant kidney transplant recipients. Study-level results: The small number of patients limits these findings pending further validation.

Sequencing used immunoSEQ multiplex PCR; TCRdb keeps in-frame clones, though not all of them. There are roughly 69,000 clones in the sample; around 90% occur only once, and approximately 0.36% lies in the top ten. The source was CD4+ T cells from blood, collected before the transplant. The rearrangement joins TRBV7-8 to TRBJ2-7; 8 bases are shared with TRBD1. The receptor comes from a human donor who received a combined kidney and bone marrow transplant. The CDR3 sequence is CASSQHRTGRFYEQYF. CDR3 coding DNA: TGTGCCAGCAGCCAACACAGGACAGGGAGATTTTACGAGCAGTACTTC.